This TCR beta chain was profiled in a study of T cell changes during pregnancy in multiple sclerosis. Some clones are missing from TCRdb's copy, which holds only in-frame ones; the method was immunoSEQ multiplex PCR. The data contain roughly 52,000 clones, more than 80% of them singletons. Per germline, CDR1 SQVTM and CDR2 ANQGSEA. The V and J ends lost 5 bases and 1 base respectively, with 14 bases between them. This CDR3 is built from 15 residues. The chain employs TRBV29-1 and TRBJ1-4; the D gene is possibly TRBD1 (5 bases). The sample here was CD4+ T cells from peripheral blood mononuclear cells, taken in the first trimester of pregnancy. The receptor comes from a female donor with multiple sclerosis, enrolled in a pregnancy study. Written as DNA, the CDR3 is TGCAGCGTTTCCCCCTCAGGGAAAACTAATGAAAAACTGTTTTTT. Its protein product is CSVSPSGKTNEKLFF.